This T cell receptor (beta chain) stems from a study of human T cells and chemical hapten exposure. The sample's time point: healthy volunteer bleed at 6 weeks. Researchers extracted total RNA from unfractionated whole blood. V was clipped by 2 bases and J by 7 bases, with 9 bases between them. There are 13 residues in the CDR3. The germline CDR1 and CDR2 sequences are SGHDN and FVKESK. The library attached unique molecular identifiers to individual cDNA molecules. Each CDR3 protein is one row after TCRdb ran MiXCR on the RACE reads. The sample contains 70,000 to 95,000 distinct CDR3 sequences, about 8.6% of which appear only once. This clonotype came up a few times.

Sequencing used whole blood. The chain is built from TRBV14 and TRBJ1-5; D gene unclear. The TCR comes from a female donor in good health. Some clones in this sample may be carry-over from other donors' samples. The CDR3 coding sequence is TGTGCCAGCAGCCAACTCCCCTCCCAGCCCCAGCATTTT. Its protein is CASSQLPSQPQHF.